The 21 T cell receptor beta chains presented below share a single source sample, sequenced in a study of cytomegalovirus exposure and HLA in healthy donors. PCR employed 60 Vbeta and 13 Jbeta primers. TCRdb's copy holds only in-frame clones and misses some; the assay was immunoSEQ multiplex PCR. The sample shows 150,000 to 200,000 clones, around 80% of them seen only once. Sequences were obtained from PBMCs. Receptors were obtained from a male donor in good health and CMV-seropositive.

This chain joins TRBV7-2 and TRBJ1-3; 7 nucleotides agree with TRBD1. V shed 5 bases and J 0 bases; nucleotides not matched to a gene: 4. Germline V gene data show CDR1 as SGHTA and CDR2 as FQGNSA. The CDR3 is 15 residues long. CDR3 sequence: CASSAGTDSGNTIYF. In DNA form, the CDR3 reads TGTGCCAGCAGCGCCGGGACAGACTCTGGAAACACCATATATTTT.

CDR3 sequence reads: CASSLNTEAFF. Here the CDR3 DNA reads TGTGCCAGCAGCCTTAACACTGAAGCTTTCTTT. The J gene is TRBJ1-1, the V gene TRBV2; unclear D gene. The CDR3 contains 11 residues. Germline V CDR1 and CDR2: SNHLY, FYNNEI. V lost 6 bases, J lost 2 bases, and 4 bases lay in between.

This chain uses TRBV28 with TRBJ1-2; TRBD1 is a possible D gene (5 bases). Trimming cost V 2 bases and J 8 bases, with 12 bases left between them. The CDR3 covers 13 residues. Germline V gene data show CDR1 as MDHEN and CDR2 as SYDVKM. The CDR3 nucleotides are TGTGCCAGCAGTTTAGGAGGGGTTGGGGGCTACACCTTC. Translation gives CASSLGGVGGYTF.

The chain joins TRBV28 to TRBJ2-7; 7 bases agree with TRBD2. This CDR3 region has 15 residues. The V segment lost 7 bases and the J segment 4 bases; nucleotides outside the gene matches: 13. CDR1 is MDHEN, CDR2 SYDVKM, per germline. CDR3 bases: TGTGCCAGCACTCTGGGGGGGAGGGTTGGGTACGAGCAGTACTTC. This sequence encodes CASTLGGRVGYEQYF.

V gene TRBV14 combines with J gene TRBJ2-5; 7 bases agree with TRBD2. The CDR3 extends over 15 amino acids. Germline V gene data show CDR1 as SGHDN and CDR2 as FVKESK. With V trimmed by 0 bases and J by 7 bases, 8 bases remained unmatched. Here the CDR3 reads CASSQENIPGGTQYF. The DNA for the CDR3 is TGTGCCAGCAGCCAAGAGAACATTCCGGGAGGGACCCAGTACTTC.

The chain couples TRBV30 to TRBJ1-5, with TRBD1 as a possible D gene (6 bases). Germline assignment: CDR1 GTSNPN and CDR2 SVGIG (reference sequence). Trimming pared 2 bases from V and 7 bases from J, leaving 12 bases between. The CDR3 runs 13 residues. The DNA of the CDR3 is TGTGCCTGGAGTTCTGGGGGCGGGCAGCCCCAGCATTTT. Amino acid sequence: CAWSSGGGQPQHF.

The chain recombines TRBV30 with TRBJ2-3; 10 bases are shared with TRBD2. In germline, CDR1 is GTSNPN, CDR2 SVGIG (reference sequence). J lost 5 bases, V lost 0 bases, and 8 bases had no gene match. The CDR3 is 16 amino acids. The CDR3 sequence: CAWSVGLAGVGDTQYF. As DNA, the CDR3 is TGTGCCTGGAGTGTTGGTCTAGCGGGAGTAGGAGATACGCAGTATTTT.

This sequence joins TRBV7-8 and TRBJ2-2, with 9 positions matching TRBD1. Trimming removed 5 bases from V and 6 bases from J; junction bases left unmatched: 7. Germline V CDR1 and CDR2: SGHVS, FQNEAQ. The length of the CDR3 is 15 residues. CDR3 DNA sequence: TGTGCCAGCAGCACCCGGGACAGGGCGGCCGGGGAGCTGTTTTTT. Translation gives CASSTRDRAAGELFF.

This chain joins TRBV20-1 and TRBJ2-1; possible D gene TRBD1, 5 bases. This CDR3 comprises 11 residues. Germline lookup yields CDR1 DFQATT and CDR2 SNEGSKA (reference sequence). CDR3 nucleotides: TGCAGGACGGGTCAGGGCAATGAGCAGTTCTTC. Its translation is CRTGQGNEQFF.

CDR3 DNA: TGTGCCAGCAGCCCACACACTATGAACACTGAAGCTTTCTTT. It is translated as CASSPHTMNTEAFF. The chain has TRBV11-2 and TRBJ1-1; D gene unclear. Looked up from germline, CDR1 is SGHAT and CDR2 is FQNNGV. V lost 5 bases and J 0 bases, leaving 10 bases between the germline ends. CDR3 length: 14 residues.

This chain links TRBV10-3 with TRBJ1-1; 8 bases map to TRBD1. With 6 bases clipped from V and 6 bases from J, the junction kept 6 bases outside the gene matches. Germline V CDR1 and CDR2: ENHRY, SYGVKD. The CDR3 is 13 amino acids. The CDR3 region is CAIRDREAAEAFF. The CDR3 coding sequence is TGTGCCATCAGGGACAGGGAGGCCGCTGAAGCTTTCTTT.

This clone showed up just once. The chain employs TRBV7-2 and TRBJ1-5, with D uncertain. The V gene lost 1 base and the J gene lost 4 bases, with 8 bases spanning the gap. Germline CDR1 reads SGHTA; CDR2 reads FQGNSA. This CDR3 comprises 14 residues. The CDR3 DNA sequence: TGTGCCAGCAGCTTAGTTCCCAATAATCAGCCCCAGCATTTT. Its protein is CASSLVPNNQPQHF.

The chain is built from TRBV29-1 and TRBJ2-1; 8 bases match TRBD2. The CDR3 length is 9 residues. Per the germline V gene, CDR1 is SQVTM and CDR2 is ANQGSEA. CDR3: CIRGGLKFF. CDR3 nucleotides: TGCATTCGGGGGGGATTGAAGTTCTTC.

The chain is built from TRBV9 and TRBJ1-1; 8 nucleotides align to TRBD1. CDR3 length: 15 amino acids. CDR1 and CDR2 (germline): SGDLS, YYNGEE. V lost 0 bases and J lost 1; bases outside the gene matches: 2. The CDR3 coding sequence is TGTGCCAGCAGCGTAGACGGGACAGGGAACACTGAAGCTTTCTTT. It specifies CASSVDGTGNTEAFF.

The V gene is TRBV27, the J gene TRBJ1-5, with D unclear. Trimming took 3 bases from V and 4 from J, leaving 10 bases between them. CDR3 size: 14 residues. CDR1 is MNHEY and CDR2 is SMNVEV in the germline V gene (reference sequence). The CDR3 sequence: CASSLNGQNQPQHF. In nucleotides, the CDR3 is TGTGCCAGCAGTTTGAATGGCCAAAATCAGCCCCAGCATTTT.

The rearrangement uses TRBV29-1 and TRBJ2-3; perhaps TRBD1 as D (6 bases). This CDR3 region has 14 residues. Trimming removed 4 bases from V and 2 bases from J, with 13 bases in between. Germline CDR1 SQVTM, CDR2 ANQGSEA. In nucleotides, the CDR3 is TGCAGCGTTGTTCCAGGGGCCAACACAGATACGCAGTATTTT. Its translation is CSVVPGANTDTQYF.

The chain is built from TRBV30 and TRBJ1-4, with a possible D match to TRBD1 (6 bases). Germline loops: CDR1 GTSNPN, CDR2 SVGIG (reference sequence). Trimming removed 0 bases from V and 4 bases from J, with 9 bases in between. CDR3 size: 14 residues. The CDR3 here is CAWSVGRGNEKLFF. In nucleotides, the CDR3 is TGTGCCTGGAGTGTAGGCAGGGGTAATGAAAAACTGTTTTTT.

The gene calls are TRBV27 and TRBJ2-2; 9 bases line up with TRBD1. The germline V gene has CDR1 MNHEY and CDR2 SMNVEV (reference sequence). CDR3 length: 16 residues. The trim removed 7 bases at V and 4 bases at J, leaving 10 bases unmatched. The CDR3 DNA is TGTGCCAGCACCCTATACAGGGGGCAAGGCACCGGGGAGCTGTTTTTT. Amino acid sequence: CASTLYRGQGTGELFF.

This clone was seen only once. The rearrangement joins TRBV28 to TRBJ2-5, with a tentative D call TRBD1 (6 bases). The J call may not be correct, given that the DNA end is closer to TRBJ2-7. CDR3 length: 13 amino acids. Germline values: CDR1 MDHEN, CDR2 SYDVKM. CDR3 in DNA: TGTGCCAGCAGTTCCGGACAGACCTACGAGCAGTACTTC. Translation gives CASSSGQTYEQYF.

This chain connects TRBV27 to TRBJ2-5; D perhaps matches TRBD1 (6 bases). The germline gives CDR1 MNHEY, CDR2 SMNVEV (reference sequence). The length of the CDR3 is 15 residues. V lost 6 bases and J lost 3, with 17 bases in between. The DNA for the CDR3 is TGTGCCAGCAGCCTGGGTTGGGCAGGGGAAGAGACCCAGTACTTC. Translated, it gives CASSLGWAGEETQYF.

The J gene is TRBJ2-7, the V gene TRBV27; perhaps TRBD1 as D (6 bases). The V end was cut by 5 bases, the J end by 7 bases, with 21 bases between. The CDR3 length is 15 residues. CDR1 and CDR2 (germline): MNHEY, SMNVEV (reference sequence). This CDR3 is CASSPPGHHPREQYF. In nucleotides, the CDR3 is TGTGCCAGCAGTCCACCGGGACACCACCCGCGGGAGCAGTACTTC.